The following is a T cell receptor beta chain sequence with its context. This sample stems from a study of blood T cell repertoires in COVID-19. Study as a whole: Samples representing acute and convalescent COVID-19 were sourced from the United States, Italy and Spain. T cells, B-cell-depleted T cells, or PBMCs provided the cDNA or gDNA that served as material.

Original processing methods: By means of reference gene primer amplification, nucleated cell counts were estimated. Measured with immunoSEQ multiplex PCR; TCRdb has only the in-frame clones, and not every one. The D gene and trimming were derived from the DNA, and the V and J assignments and clone size from that table. Of approximately 71,000 clones detected, just over 85% appear once; the ten largest clones hold more than 3.5%. With 3 bases clipped from V and 4 bases from J, the junction kept 10 bases outside the gene matches. CDR1 is SGHNT, CDR2 YYREEE, per germline (reference sequence). CDR3 length: 16 amino acids.

Sequencing was done on a sample of peripheral blood. The origin of this receptor is a man aged 50-59 years with acute or convalescent COVID-19. The V call is TRBV5-4, the J call TRBJ1-2; the match to TRBD1 covers 9 bases. The CDR3 reads CASSSSGTGIFYGYTF. The CDR3 DNA reads TGTGCCAGCAGCTCATCCGGGACAGGGATATTCTATGGCTACACCTTC.